This paragraph covers one T cell receptor (beta chain) sequence. What it binds is not known. The V segment lost 6 bases and the J segment 2 bases; nucleotides outside the gene matches: 7. This CDR3 comprises 15 residues. The data derive from a study of response to subunit inactivated influenza vaccine. Overall study findings and caveats: Few additional T cells are recruited per seasonal influenza vaccination, authors suggested.

TCRdb reanalysed the RT-PCR reads using MiXCR and keeps one entry per CDR3 protein. This table holds about 310,000 distinct CDR3 sequences, around a fifth found once. V and J are TRBV12-3 or TRBV12-4 and TRBJ2-5; 9 nucleotides line up with TRBD1. This receptor was identified in a man between 50 and 75 years old who received an inactivated influenza vaccine. The sequencing here drew on PBMCs from blood, taken 21 months after vaccination. CDR3 nucleotide sequence: TGTGCCAGCAGATCCATCGACAGGGGGCAAGAGACCCAGTACTTC. It specifies CASRSIDRGQETQYF.